This T cell receptor beta chain was found in a study of blood T cell repertoires in COVID-19. Study information: Collection of acute and convalescent COVID-19 samples took place in the United States, Italy and Spain. PBMCs, B-cell-depleted T cells, or T cells provided the cDNA or gDNA that made up the material.

The protocol was immunoSEQ multiplex PCR, while the TCRdb copy is restricted to in-frame clones and leaves out a portion. The data show hundreds of thousands of clones, with nearly 90% seen just once and approximately 4% held by the top ten. Those who participated ranged in age from roughly 18 to 89 years and resided in about two dozen US areas. The germline CDR1 and CDR2 sequences are PRHDT and FYEKMQ (reference sequence). V lost 2 bases, J lost 5 bases, and 20 bases lay in between. This CDR3 comprises 17 residues. The material sequenced was PBMCs or T cells enriched from blood (not recorded which). The TCR sequence derives from a woman in her late teens or twenties with acute COVID-19. The gene calls are TRBV13 and TRBJ2-3; no definite D call. CDR3 nucleotide sequence: TGTGCCAGCAGCTTACTCTTCCAGACATTCGACCAAGATACGCAGTATTTT. Its translation: CASSLLFQTFDQDTQYF.